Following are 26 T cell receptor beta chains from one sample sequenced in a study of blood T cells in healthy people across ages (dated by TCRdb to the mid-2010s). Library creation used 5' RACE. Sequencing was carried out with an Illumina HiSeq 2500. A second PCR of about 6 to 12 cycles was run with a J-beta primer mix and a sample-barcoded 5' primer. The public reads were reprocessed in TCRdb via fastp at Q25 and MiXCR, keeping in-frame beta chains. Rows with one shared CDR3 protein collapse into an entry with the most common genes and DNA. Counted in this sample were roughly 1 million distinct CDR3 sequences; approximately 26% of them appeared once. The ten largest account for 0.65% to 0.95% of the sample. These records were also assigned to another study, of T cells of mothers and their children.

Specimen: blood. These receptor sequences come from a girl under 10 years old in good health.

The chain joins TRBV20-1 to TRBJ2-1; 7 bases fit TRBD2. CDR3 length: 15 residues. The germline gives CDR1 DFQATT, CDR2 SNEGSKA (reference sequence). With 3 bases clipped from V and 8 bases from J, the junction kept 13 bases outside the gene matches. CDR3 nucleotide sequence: TGCAGTGCTAGGAGCCGGACTAGTGGGGGAGATGAGCAGTTCTTC. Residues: CSARSRTSGGDEQFF.

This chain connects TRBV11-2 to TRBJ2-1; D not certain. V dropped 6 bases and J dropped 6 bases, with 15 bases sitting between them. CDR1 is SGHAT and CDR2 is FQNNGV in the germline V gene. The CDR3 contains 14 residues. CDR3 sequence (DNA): TGTGCCAGCAGTTCGACCGACTTGCCCAATGAGCAGTTCTTC. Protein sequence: CASSSTDLPNEQFF.

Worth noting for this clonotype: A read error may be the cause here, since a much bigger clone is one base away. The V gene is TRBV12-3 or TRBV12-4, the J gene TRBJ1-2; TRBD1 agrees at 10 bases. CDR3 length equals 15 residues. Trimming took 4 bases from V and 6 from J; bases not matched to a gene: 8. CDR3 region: CASSSGDRGFHGYTF. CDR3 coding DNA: TGTGCCAGCAGTTCGGGGGACAGGGGCTTCCATGGCTACACCTTC.

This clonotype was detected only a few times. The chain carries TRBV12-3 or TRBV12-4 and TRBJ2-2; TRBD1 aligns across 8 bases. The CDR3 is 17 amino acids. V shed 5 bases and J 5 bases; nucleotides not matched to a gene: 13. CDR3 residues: CASSRQGTTRTTGELFF. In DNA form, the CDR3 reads TGTGCCAGCAGTCGACAGGGGACGACCCGAACTACCGGGGAGCTGTTTTTT.

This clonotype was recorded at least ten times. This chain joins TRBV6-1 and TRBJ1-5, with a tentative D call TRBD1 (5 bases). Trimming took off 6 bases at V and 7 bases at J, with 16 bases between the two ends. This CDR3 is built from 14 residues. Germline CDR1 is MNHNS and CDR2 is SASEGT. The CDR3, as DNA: TGTGCCAGCAGCCCAGGGCAGGAGGGGCAGCCCCAGCATTTT. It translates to CASSPGQEGQPQHF.

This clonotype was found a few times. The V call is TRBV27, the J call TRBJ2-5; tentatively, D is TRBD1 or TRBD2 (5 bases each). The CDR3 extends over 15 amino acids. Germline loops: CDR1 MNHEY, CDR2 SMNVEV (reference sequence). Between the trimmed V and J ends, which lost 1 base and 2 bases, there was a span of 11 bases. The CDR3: CASSLFSGSQETQYF. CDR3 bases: TGTGCCAGCAGTTTATTCTCAGGGAGTCAAGAGACCCAGTACTTC.

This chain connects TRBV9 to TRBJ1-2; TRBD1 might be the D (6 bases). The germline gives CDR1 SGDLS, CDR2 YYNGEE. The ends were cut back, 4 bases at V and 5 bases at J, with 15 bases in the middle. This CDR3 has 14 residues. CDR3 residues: CASSSWDGQYGYTF. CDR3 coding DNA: TGTGCCAGCAGCTCTTGGGACGGACAGTATGGCTACACCTTC.

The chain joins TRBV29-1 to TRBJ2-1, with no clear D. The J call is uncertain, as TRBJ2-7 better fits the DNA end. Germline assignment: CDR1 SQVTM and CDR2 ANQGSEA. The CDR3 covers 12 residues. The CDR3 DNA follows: TGCAGCGTCGGAGACGGACGGAACGAGCAGTACTTC. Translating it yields CSVGDGRNEQYF.

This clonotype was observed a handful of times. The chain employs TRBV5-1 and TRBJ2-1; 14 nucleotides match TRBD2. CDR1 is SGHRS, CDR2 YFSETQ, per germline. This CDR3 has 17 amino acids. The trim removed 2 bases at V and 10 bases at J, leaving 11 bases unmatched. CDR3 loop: CASSFITPGLAGVEQFF. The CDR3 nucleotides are TGCGCCAGCAGCTTTATCACGCCGGGACTAGCGGGAGTGGAGCAGTTCTTC.

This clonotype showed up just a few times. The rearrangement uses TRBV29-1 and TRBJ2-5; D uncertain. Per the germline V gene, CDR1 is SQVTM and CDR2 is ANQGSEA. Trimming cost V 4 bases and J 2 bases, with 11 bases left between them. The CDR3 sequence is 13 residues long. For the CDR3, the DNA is TGCAGCGTTGCCAAGGAATTTCAAGAGACCCAGTACTTC. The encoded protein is CSVAKEFQETQYF.

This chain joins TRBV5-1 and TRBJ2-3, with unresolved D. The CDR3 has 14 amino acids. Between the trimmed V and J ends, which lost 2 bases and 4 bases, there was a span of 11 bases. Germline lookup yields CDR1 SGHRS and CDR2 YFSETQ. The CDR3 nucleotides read TGCGCCAGCAGCTTTGGACGTGAATCAGATACGCAGTATTTT. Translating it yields CASSFGRESDTQYF.

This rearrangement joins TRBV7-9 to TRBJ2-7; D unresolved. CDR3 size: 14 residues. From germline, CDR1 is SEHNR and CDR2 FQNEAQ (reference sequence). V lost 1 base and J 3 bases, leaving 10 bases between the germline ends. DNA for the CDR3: TGTGCCAGCAGCTTAGATGGCAGATTCTACGAGCAGTACTTC. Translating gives CASSLDGRFYEQYF.

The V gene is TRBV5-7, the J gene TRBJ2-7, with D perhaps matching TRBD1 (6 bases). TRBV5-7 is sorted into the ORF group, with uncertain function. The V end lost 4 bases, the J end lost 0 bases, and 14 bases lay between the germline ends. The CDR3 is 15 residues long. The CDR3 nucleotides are TGTGCCAGCAGCCCGGACAGACAGAGCTCCTACGAGCAGTACTTC. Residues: CASSPDRQSSYEQYF.

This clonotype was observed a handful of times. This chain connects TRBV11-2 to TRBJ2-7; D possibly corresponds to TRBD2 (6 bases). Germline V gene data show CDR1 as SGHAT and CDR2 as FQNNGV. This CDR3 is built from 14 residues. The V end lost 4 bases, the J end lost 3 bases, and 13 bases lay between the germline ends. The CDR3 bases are TGTGCCAGCAGCTCGATACCGGGGGACTACGAGCAGTACTTC. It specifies CASSSIPGDYEQYF.

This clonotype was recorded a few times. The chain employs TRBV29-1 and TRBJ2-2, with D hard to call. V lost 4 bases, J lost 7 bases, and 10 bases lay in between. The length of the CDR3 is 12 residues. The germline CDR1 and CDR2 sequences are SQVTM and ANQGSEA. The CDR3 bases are TGCAGCGTTGTTGGGCCTGACGGGGAGCTGTTTTTT. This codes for CSVVGPDGELFF.

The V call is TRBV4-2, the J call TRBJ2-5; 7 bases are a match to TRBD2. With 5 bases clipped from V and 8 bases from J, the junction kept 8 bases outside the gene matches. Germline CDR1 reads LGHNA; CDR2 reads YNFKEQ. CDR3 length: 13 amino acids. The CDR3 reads CASSEGLVGTQYF. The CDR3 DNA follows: TGTGCCAGCAGCGAAGGACTAGTCGGAACCCAGTACTTC.

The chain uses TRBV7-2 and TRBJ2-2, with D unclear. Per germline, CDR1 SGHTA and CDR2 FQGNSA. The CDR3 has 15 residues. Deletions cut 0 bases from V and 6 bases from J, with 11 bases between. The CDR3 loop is CASSLANRAPGELFF. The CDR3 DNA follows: TGTGCCAGCAGCTTAGCTAATCGGGCCCCCGGGGAGCTGTTTTTT.

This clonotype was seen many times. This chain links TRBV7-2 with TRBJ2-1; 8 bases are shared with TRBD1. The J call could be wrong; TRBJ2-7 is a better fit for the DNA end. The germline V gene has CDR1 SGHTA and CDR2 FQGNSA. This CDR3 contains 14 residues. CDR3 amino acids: CASSFDRGGYEQYF. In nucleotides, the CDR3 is TGTGCCAGCAGCTTTGACAGGGGAGGCTACGAGCAGTACTTC.

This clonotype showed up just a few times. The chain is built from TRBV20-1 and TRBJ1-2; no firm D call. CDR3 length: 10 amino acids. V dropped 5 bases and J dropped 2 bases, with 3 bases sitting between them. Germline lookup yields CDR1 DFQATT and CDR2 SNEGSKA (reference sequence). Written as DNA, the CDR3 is TGCAGTGCTGGCAACTATGGCTACACCTTC. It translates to CSAGNYGYTF.

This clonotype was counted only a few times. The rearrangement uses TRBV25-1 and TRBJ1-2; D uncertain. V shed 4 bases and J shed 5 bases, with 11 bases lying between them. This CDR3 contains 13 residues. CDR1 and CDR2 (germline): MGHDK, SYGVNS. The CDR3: CASSALTAYGYTF. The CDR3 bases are TGTGCCAGCAGTGCTTTGACCGCTTATGGCTACACCTTC.

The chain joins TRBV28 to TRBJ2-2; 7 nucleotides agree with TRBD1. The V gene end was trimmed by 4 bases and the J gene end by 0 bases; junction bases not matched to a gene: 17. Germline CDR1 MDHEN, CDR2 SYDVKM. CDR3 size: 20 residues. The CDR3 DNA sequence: TGTGCCAGCAGTTCGATACAAGCGCGGACAGGAGGTGCGAACACCGGGGAGCTGTTTTTT. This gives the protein CASSSIQARTGGANTGELFF.

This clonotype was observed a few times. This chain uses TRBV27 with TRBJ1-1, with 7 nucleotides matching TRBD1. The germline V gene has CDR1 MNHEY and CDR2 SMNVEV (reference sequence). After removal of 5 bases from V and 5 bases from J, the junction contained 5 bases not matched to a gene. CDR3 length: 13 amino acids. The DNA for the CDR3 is TGTGCCAGCAGTCCTCTCAGGGGGACTGAAGCTTTCTTT. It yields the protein CASSPLRGTEAFF.

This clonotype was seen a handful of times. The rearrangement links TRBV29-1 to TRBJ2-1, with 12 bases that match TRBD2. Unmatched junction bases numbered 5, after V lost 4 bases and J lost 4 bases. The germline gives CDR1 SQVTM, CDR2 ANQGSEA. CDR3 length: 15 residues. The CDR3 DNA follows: TGCAGCGTTGGGGGTGGGACTAGCGGGTACAATGAGCAGTTCTTC. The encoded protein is CSVGGGTSGYNEQFF.

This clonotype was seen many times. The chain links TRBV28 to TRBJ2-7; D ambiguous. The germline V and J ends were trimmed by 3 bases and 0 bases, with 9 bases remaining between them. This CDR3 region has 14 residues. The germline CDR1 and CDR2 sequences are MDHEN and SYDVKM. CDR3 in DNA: TGTGCCAGCAGTTTTCTCGGTTCCTCCTACGAGCAGTACTTC. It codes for CASSFLGSSYEQYF. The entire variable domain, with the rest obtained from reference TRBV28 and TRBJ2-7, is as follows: DVKVTQSSRYLVKRTGEKVFLECVQDMDHENMFWYRQDPGLGLRLIYFSYDVKMKEKGDIPEGYSVSREKKERFSLILESASTNQTSMYLCASSFLGSSYEQYFGPGTRLTVT.

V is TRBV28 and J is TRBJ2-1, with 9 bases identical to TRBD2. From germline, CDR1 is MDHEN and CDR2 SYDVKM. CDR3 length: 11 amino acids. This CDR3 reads CEGGRAGEQFF. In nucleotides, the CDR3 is TGTGAAGGCGGGAGGGCCGGGGAGCAGTTCTTC.

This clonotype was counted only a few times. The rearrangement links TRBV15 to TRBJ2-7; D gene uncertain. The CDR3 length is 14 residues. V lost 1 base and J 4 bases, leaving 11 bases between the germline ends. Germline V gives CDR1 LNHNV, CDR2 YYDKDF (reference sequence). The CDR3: CATSRGTARYEQYF. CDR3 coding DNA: TGTGCCACCAGCAGAGGGACCGCGCGGTACGAGCAGTACTTC.